What follows are 30 T cell receptor beta chains derived from one specimen sequenced in a study of regulatory dendritic cells for organ transplantation. The data were produced by immunoSEQ multiplex PCR, yet TCRdb's version contains in-frame clones alone and is incomplete. The table includes around 12,000 clones, 74% detected once. What these receptors recognize is not known. Sorted T cells were CFSE-labeled and cultured less than 6 days with allogeneic regulatory or mature dendritic cells at 1:10. The sample comprised naive CD4+ T cells from blood cultured with regulatory dendritic cells. Subset of the sample: CD45RA+ naive T cells. The source of these receptors is a human donor in good health.

Here the CDR3 DNA reads TGTGCCAGCAGTTCAGGGGGCGACTCCTATAATTCACCCCTCCACTTT. Translation gives CASSSGGDSYNSPLHF. The chain recombines TRBV6-5 with TRBJ1-6; 8 bases are a match to TRBD1. The germline CDR1 and CDR2 sequences are MNHEY and SVGAGI. The CDR3 length is 16 residues. V was pared by 4 bases and J by 0 bases, with 2 bases of the junction left unmatched.

This chain links TRBV5-1 with TRBJ1-1, with TRBD1 as a possible D gene (6 bases). The CDR3 has 14 amino acids. The germline V gene encodes CDR1 SGHRS and CDR2 YFSETQ. The ends were cut back, 4 bases at V and 6 bases at J, with 16 bases in the middle. In nucleotides, the CDR3 is TGCGCCAGCAGCACAACGGACAGAGCTTCTGAAGCTTTCTTT. The encoded protein is CASSTTDRASEAFF.

This sequence joins TRBV18 and TRBJ1-5; 8 bases line up with TRBD1. This CDR3 is built from 15 residues. From germline, CDR1 is KGHSH and CDR2 LQKENI. V dropped 0 bases and J dropped 7; count of bases not matched to a gene: 5. The CDR3 sequence: CASSPPQGAGQPQHF. CDR3 nucleotide sequence: TGTGCCAGCTCACCACCTCAGGGGGCCGGACAGCCCCAGCATTTT.

In this sample, this clone turned up once. The chain links TRBV18 to TRBJ2-5, with 9 nucleotides matching TRBD1. This CDR3 is built from 13 residues. J was trimmed by 5 bases and V by 5 bases; bases with no gene match: 3. Germline V CDR1 and CDR2: KGHSH, LQKENI. The CDR3 loop reads CASSGTGSETQYF. CDR3 nucleotides: TGTGCCAGCTCAGGGACAGGGTCGGAGACCCAGTACTTC.

The chain links TRBV5-1 to TRBJ1-4; 11 bases line up with TRBD1. CDR3 length equals 18 residues. Germline loops: CDR1 SGHRS, CDR2 YFSETQ. V lost 1 base to trimming and J lost 1 base; unmatched junction nucleotides: 6. CDR3 amino acids: CASSLKPGQGETNEKLFF. The CDR3 nucleotides read TGCGCCAGCAGCTTGAAACCGGGACAGGGGGAAACTAATGAAAAACTGTTTTTT.

The V and J genes are TRBV5-4 and TRBJ1-4; D uncertain. V was pared by 3 bases and J by 3 bases, with 6 bases between. CDR1 and CDR2 from the germline V gene are SGHNT and YYREEE (reference sequence). The CDR3 extends over 13 amino acids. The CDR3 loop is CASSWGANEKLFF. Here the CDR3 DNA reads TGTGCCAGCAGCTGGGGAGCTAATGAAAAACTGTTTTTT.

V and J are TRBV7-2 and TRBJ2-2; D possibly corresponds to TRBD1 (6 bases). Deletions cut 3 bases from V and 5 bases from J, with 10 bases between. This CDR3 region has 14 residues. The germline CDR1 and CDR2 sequences are SGHTA and FQGNSA. CDR3 in amino acids: CASSLGQGTGELFF. In nucleotides, the CDR3 is TGTGCCAGCAGCTTGGGGCAGGGGACCGGGGAGCTGTTTTTT.

This chain links TRBV5-6 with TRBJ2-1; weak D call: TRBD1 (5 bases). V lost 0 bases, J lost 5 bases, and 12 bases lay in between. Germline-derived CDR1 and CDR2 are SGHDT and YYEEEE. The CDR3 contains 15 residues. In DNA form, the CDR3 reads TGTGCCAGCAGCTTGGGACAGCGAGCCGACAATGAGCAGTTCTTC. Protein: CASSLGQRADNEQFF.

The V and J genes are TRBV27 and TRBJ1-4; D may be TRBD1 (5 bases). The CDR3 contains 15 residues. The V end was cut by 0 bases, the J end by 8 bases, with 13 bases between. Germline-derived CDR1 and CDR2 are MNHEY and SMNVEV (reference sequence). The CDR3 nucleotides read TGTGCCAGCAGTTTATCGGTCGGAAAGGGGGAAAAACTGTTTTTT. This translates into CASSLSVGKGEKLFF.

V gene TRBV9 combines with J gene TRBJ2-3; TRBD2 matches 7 bases. Germline CDR1 SGDLS, CDR2 YYNGEE. J was trimmed by 3 bases and V by 0 bases; bases with no gene match: 4. The CDR3 sequence is 15 residues long. The CDR3 protein is CASSVGGGRTDTQYF. CDR3 coding DNA: TGTGCCAGCAGCGTAGGGGGGGGAAGGACAGATACGCAGTATTTT.

The rearrangement joins TRBV5-5 to TRBJ1-6; 7 bases map to TRBD1. Trimming cost V 2 bases and J 7 bases; bases outside gene matches: 6. The V gene's germline CDR1 is SGHKS and CDR2 YYEKEE (reference sequence). The CDR3 sequence is 15 residues long. CDR3: CASSFQGGTNSPLHF. As DNA, the CDR3 is TGTGCCAGCAGCTTCCAAGGGGGCACAAATTCACCCCTCCACTTT.

This sequence joins TRBV5-4 and TRBJ1-4; TRBD1 is a possible D gene (6 bases). V dropped 4 bases and J dropped 1 base, with 8 bases sitting between them. Germline CDR1 reads SGHNT; CDR2 reads YYREEE (reference sequence). CDR3 size: 14 residues. This CDR3 reads CASSLQGTNEKLFF. CDR3 in DNA: TGTGCCAGCAGCCTACAGGGAACTAATGAAAAACTGTTTTTT.

The gene calls are TRBV9 and TRBJ1-2; TRBD1 might be the D (5 bases). The V gene lost 0 bases and the J gene lost 2 bases, with 14 bases spanning the gap. Germline CDR1 and CDR2: SGDLS and YYNGEE. This CDR3 is 16 amino acids long. The CDR3 DNA reads TGTGCCAGCAGCGTAGTTAGCAGGGCTCAAAACTATGGCTACACCTTC. Protein product: CASSVVSRAQNYGYTF.

The chain couples TRBV6-6 to TRBJ1-5; the D is unclear. The CDR3 has 13 residues. Germline V gene sequence: CDR1 MNHNY, CDR2 SVGAGI (reference sequence). The V and J ends lost 4 bases and 6 bases respectively, with 10 bases between them. The CDR3 region has the DNA TGTGCCAGCAGTTTAAGCGAGACTCAGCCCCAGCATTTT. Protein product: CASSLSETQPQHF.

The CDR3 DNA follows: TGCGCCAGCAGTTTACCGGGACAAGGCTACGAGCAGTACTTC. Protein: CASSLPGQGYEQYF. J is TRBJ2-7 and V is TRBV5-1, with D possibly being TRBD1 (6 bases). Germline V gene lookup returns CDR1 SGHRS and CDR2 YFSETQ. The CDR3 spans 14 residues. Trimming pared 5 bases from V and 3 bases from J, leaving 15 bases between.

In DNA, the CDR3 is TGTGCCAGCAGTTTAAACACCCAGGGGGCAAGACAGCCCCAGCATTTT. It encodes CASSLNTQGARQPQHF. The chain has TRBV27 and TRBJ1-5; 8 bases map to TRBD1. Germline values: CDR1 MNHEY, CDR2 SMNVEV (reference sequence). The CDR3 is 16 amino acids. Trimming cost V 2 bases and J 7 bases; bases outside gene matches: 10.

The chain carries TRBV4-3 and TRBJ2-2; the D is unclear. The germline V gene has CDR1 LGHNA and CDR2 YSLEER. There are 15 residues in the CDR3. Between the trimmed V and J ends, which lost 1 base and 1 base, there was a span of 7 bases. CDR3 sequence: CASSQAYGNTGELFF. The CDR3 DNA is TGCGCCAGCAGCCAAGCGTACGGGAACACCGGGGAGCTGTTTTTT.

The chain combines TRBV5-1 with TRBJ1-1; possible D gene TRBD1, 6 bases. V dropped 0 bases and J dropped 0 bases, with 9 bases sitting between them. CDR3 length equals 15 residues. Germline CDR1 SGHRS, CDR2 YFSETQ. The CDR3 DNA follows: TGCGCCAGCAGCTTGGAAACAGGGATGAACACTGAAGCTTTCTTT. This sequence encodes CASSLETGMNTEAFF.

The chain links TRBV7-9 to TRBJ2-2; D might be TRBD2 (7 bases). The V end was cut by 4 bases, the J end by 0 bases, with 15 bases between. CDR1 is SEHNR and CDR2 is FQNEAQ in the germline V gene (reference sequence). CDR3 length: 17 amino acids. This CDR3 is CASSYAGAGSNTGELFF. CDR3 nucleotide sequence: TGTGCCAGCAGCTACGCGGGGGCAGGCTCGAACACCGGGGAGCTGTTTTTT. The whole variable domain, remainder taken from reference TRBV7-9 and TRBJ2-2, is DTGVSQNPRHKITKRGQNVTFRCDPISEHNRLYWYRQTLGQGPEFLTYFQNEAQLEKSRLLSDRFSAERPKGSFSTLEIQRTEQGDSAMYLCASSYAGAGSNTGELFFGEGSRLTVL.

The J gene is TRBJ2-3, the V gene TRBV5-1; 7 nucleotides align to TRBD2. The germline gives CDR1 SGHRS, CDR2 YFSETQ. CDR3 length: 14 residues. V dropped 6 bases and J dropped 5; count of bases not matched to a gene: 9. CDR3 sequence (DNA): TGCGCCAGCAAGGGCGGGGGTTTGAGAGATACGCAGTATTTT. This translates into CASKGGGLRDTQYF.

A single count supports this clone. V and J are TRBV6-5 and TRBJ2-3; 9 nucleotides align to TRBD2. The CDR3 totals 15 residues. Germline V gene data show CDR1 as MNHEY and CDR2 as SVGAGI. Unmatched junction bases numbered 1, after V lost 0 bases and J lost 3 bases. The CDR3 is CASSYSGLATDTQYF. The CDR3 nucleotides read TGTGCCAGCAGTTACTCTGGACTAGCGACAGATACGCAGTATTTT.

The V call is TRBV2, the J call TRBJ1-4; 7 bases align to TRBD1. Germline V gene sequence: CDR1 SNHLY, CDR2 FYNNEI. The CDR3 is 15 residues long. V gave up 3 bases and J gave up 6 bases; unmatched junction bases: 7. The CDR3 protein is CASSDPGQTHEKLFF. The CDR3 nucleotides read TGTGCCAGCAGTGATCCGGGACAGACCCATGAAAAACTGTTTTTT. Based on the CDR3 plus reference TRBV2 and TRBJ1-4, the full variable domain is EPEVTQTPSHQVTQMGQEVILRCVPISNHLYFYWYRQILGQKVEFLVSFYNNEISEKSEIFDDQFSVERPDGSNFTLKIRSTKLEDSAMYFCASSDPGQTHEKLFFGSGTQLSVL.

In its sample, this clone was seen once. The J gene is TRBJ1-6, the V gene TRBV5-1; 7 bases map to TRBD1. The CDR3 is made up of 16 amino acids. Looked up from germline, CDR1 is SGHRS and CDR2 is YFSETQ. J lost 0 bases, V lost 5 bases, and 5 bases had no gene match. The CDR3 protein is CASRTGLLSYNSPLHF. In DNA form, the CDR3 reads TGCGCCAGCAGGACAGGGCTACTCTCCTATAATTCACCCCTCCACTTT.

The chain uses TRBV6-1 and TRBJ2-7; 10 nucleotides match TRBD2. Trimming took 6 bases from V and 6 from J; bases not matched to a gene: 11. CDR1 is MNHNS, CDR2 SASEGT, per germline. The CDR3 runs to 15 residues. The CDR3 bases are TGTGCCAGCAGCCAGGGACTAGCGCGTGTGGGCGAGCAGTACTTC. Translated: CASSQGLARVGEQYF.

This clone has only a few counts. The chain uses TRBV27 and TRBJ1-2; D is possibly TRBD1 (6 bases). CDR3 length: 12 residues. Germline lookup yields CDR1 MNHEY and CDR2 SMNVEV (reference sequence). The V and J ends lost 6 bases and 7 bases respectively, with 12 bases between them. The DNA of the CDR3 is TGTGCCAGCAGCCCTTTACAGGGTGGCTACACCTTC. It codes for CASSPLQGGYTF.

The genes are TRBV9 and TRBJ2-1; 11 bases line up with TRBD2. J lost 6 bases, V lost 0 bases, and 5 bases had no gene match. Germline lookup yields CDR1 SGDLS and CDR2 YYNGEE. This CDR3 is built from 16 residues. DNA for the CDR3: TGTGCCAGCAGCGTAGGTCTAGCGGGAGGTCTCAATGAGCAGTTCTTC. Protein sequence: CASSVGLAGGLNEQFF. Looking up the rest from reference TRBV9 and TRBJ2-1 gives the full variable domain: DSGVTQTPKHLITATGQRVTLRCSPRSGDLSVYWYQQSLDQGLQFLIQYYNGEERAKGNILERFSAQQFPDLHSELNLSSLELGDSALYFCASSVGLAGGLNEQFFGPGTRLTVL.

This clone has more than one count but fewer than ten. The chain recombines TRBV5-4 with TRBJ2-1, with D possibly TRBD2 on 5 matching bases. Trimming shortened V by 5 bases and J by 1 base, and 10 bases separated the two germline ends. Germline V CDR1 and CDR2: SGHNT, YYREEE (reference sequence). The CDR3 loop spans 14 amino acids. CDR3 in amino acids: CASSKGGSYNEQFF. CDR3 sequence (DNA): TGTGCCAGCAGTAAAGGAGGTTCCTACAATGAGCAGTTCTTC.

In its sample, this clone was seen a few times. This sequence joins TRBV10-1 and TRBJ1-5; no clear D. V lost 0 bases and J 0 bases, leaving 9 bases between the germline ends. In germline, CDR1 is WNHNN, CDR2 SYGVQD (reference sequence). The CDR3 has 16 residues. CDR3 protein: CASSESFRYSNQPQHF. Here the CDR3 DNA reads TGCGCCAGCAGTGAGTCGTTCAGATATAGCAATCAGCCCCAGCATTTT.

The table lists this clone with a few counts. The J gene is TRBJ1-2, the V gene TRBV7-2, with 7 bases lining up with TRBD1. Germline CDR1 and CDR2: SGHTA and FQGNSA. This CDR3 has 13 residues. With V trimmed by 1 base and J by 7 bases, 3 bases remained unmatched. CDR3 sequence reads: CASSLEGAVGYTF. CDR3 DNA sequence: TGTGCCAGCAGCTTAGAGGGGGCGGTTGGCTACACCTTC.

The V gene is TRBV5-1, the J gene TRBJ1-1; D is undetermined. CDR3 size: 15 residues. Per the germline V gene, CDR1 is SGHRS and CDR2 is YFSETQ. V was pared by 0 bases and J by 0 bases, with 9 bases between. The CDR3 loop is CASSLGAIVNTEAFF. The CDR3 nucleotides are TGCGCCAGCAGCTTGGGGGCCATAGTGAACACTGAAGCTTTCTTT.